This is a list of T cell receptor beta chains from one sample in a study of PD-1 blockade in classical Hodgkin lymphoma. Sequencing was performed with immunoSEQ multiplex PCR; in TCRdb, only in-frame clones are kept and a portion is missing. This repertoire shows under 100,000 clones, roughly 91% found once; its top ten account for less than 3%. Sequencing was performed on peripheral blood mononuclear cells (PBMCs), taken before the second cycle of nivolumab. The receptors stem from a human donor with classical Hodgkin lymphoma. Both conserved end residues are part of each CDR3. Fields, in order: J gene, clone size, D gene, V gene, CDR3 protein, CDR3 DNA. A D gene is named only where the DNA matches it firmly. Clone size is shown for a subset of rows, as once, few, many or a class of expanded clone.

TRBJ2-1 | once | TRBD2 | TRBV7-2 | CASSLTGLAGLNEQFF | TGTGCCAGCAGCTTAACGGGACTAGCGGGCCTCAATGAGCAGTTCTTC
TRBJ2-6 | - | TRBD1 | TRBV7-9 | CASSTGQGRVNVLTF | TGTGCCAGCAGTACTGGACAGGGGAGGGTCAACGTCCTGACTTTC
TRBJ1-2 | - | - | TRBV19 | CATSQAQGPSGYTF | TGTGCCACCTCGCAAGCACAGGGTCCGAGTGGCTACACCTTC
TRBJ2-4 | - | TRBD1 | TRBV7-3 | CASSLVFSLRTGGPKNIQYF | TGTGCCAGCAGCTTAGTCTTTAGTCTACGGACAGGGGGACCAAAAAACATTCAGTACTTC
TRBJ1-2 | - | - | TRBV27 | CASRFPDGYGYTF | TGTGCCAGCAGATTCCCGGACGGCTATGGCTACACCTTC
TRBJ2-7 | - | - | TRBV18 | CASSPPQGGNEQYF | TGTGCCAGCTCACCACCCCAGGGTGGGAACGAGCAGTACTTC
TRBJ2-1 | - | TRBD2 | TRBV7-6 | CASSYSGKSYNEQFF | TGTGCCAGCAGCTATAGCGGGAAATCCTACAATGAGCAGTTCTTC
TRBJ2-7 | - | - | TRBV19 | CASRFRGDAAYEQYF | TGTGCCAGTAGGTTCCGTGGGGACGCCGCCTACGAGCAGTACTTC
TRBJ2-7 | - | - | TRBV14 | CASSQELYFSPLF | TGTGCCAGCAGCCAAGAACTATACTTTTCCCCCCTATTC
TRBJ2-3 | - | - | TRBV30 | CAWSVGEIGTQYF | TGTGCCTGGAGTGTGGGGGAGATTGGTACGCAGTATTTT
TRBJ2-7 | - | - | TRBV19 | CASSPRAESYEQYF | TGTGCCAGTAGCCCAAGGGCTGAGAGCTACGAGCAGTACTTC
TRBJ2-5 | - | TRBD2 | TRBV10-3 | CAIRGAVGLAGVSETQYF | TGTGCCATCAGGGGTGCCGTGGGACTAGCGGGAGTGTCGGAGACCCAGTACTTC
TRBJ2-5 | - | - | TRBV6-6 | CASSPNRGGETQYF | TGTGCCAGCAGTCCAAACAGGGGAGGGGAGACCCAGTACTTC
TRBJ2-5 | - | - | TRBV5-1 | CASSRTVRDPPETQYF | TGCGCCAGCAGCCGCACCGTCCGGGACCCCCCGGAGACCCAGTACTTC
TRBJ2-1 | - | - | TRBV27 | CASSPYPGQKQFF | TGTGCCAGCAGCCCTTATCCGGGACAAAAGCAGTTCTTC
TRBJ2-1 | - | - | TRBV5-5 | CASSLFSSGGDNEQFF | TGTGCCAGCAGCTTGTTTTCCAGCGGAGGAGACAATGAGCAGTTCTTC
TRBJ2-7 | - | TRBD1 | TRBV4-1 | CASSQGGDRGEQYF | TGCGCCAGCAGCCAAGGAGGAGACAGGGGGGAACAGTACTTC
TRBJ1-4 | - | - | TRBV5-8 | CASSLMGGRTNEKLFF | TGTGCCAGCAGCTTGATGGGGGGAAGGACTAATGAAAAACTGTTTTTT
TRBJ2-3 | - | - | TRBV12-5 | CASGLVRNRAPPDTQYF | TGTGCTAGTGGTTTGGTAAGGAACAGGGCACCCCCAGATACGCAGTATTTT
TRBJ2-1 | - | TRBD2 | TRBV27 | CASSLRLAGKPTIYNEQFF | TGTGCCAGCAGTTTACGACTAGCGGGTAAGCCTACCATCTACAATGAGCAGTTCTTC
TRBJ1-1 | - | TRBD1 | TRBV19 | CASSMYRGRVGGRAEAFF | TGTGCCAGTAGTATGTACAGGGGGCGCGTCGGGGGAAGGGCTGAAGCTTTCTTT
TRBJ2-1 | - | TRBD2 | TRBV15 | CATSWRLAGGNEQFF | TGTGCCACCAGCTGGCGGCTAGCGGGAGGTAACGAGCAGTTCTTC
TRBJ1-5 | - | - | TRBV5-1 | CASSLDWGASQPQHF | TGCGCCAGCAGCTTGGATTGGGGGGCAAGTCAGCCCCAGCATTTT
TRBJ2-7 | - | - | TRBV28 | CASSFGGPEPGEQYF | TGTGCCAGCAGTTTCGGGGGTCCGGAGCCGGGAGAGCAGTACTTC
TRBJ2-4 | once | - | TRBV27 | CASSPGVQNIQYF | TGTGCCAGCAGCCCGGGGGTCCAAAACATTCAGTACTTC
TRBJ1-3 | - | TRBD1 | TRBV10-3 | CAIRLTGRVNTIYF | TGTGCCATCAGATTGACAGGGCGCGTAAACACCATATATTTT
TRBJ1-1 | - | - | TRBV7-9 | CASSYRQQNTEAFF | TGTGCCAGCAGCTATCGACAACAGAACACTGAAGCTTTCTTT
TRBJ1-2 | - | - | TRBV10-2 | CASSESTRNYGYTF | TGCGCCAGCAGTGAGTCGACCAGGAACTATGGCTACACCTTC
TRBJ2-3 | - | - | TRBV2 | CASRTSGVLHTQYF | TGTGCCAGCAGGACATCAGGGGTACTTCATACGCAGTATTTT
TRBJ2-7 | - | - | TRBV28 | CASSLVVPGRRTYEQYF | TGTGCCAGCAGTCTCGTAGTACCCGGGCGCCGAACCTACGAGCAGTACTTC
TRBJ2-3 | - | - | TRBV30 | CAWRSRGTDTQYF | TGTGCCTGGAGATCCCGGGGCACAGATACGCAGTATTTT
TRBJ2-7 | - | TRBD1 | TRBV29-1 | CSVVGAPQGGNYEQYF | TGCAGCGTGGTGGGGGCCCCACAGGGGGGAAACTACGAGCAGTACTTC
TRBJ1-2 | few | - | TRBV28 | CASSLSMRSMGDGYTF | TGTGCCAGCAGTTTATCGATGAGGTCTATGGGCGATGGCTACACCTTC
TRBJ1-3 | - | - | TRBV27 | CASSLSTGGRNTIYF | TGTGCCAGCAGTTTATCGACGGGGGGGAGGAACACCATATATTTT
TRBJ2-3 | - | - | TRBV5-6 | CASSFLQLSTDTQYF | TGTGCCAGCAGCTTTTTGCAGCTCAGCACAGATACGCAGTATTTT
TRBJ2-3 | - | - | TRBV6-1 | CASSERLRLNTDTQYF | TGTGCCAGCAGTGAACGGTTGCGGCTTAACACAGATACGCAGTATTTT
TRBJ2-7 | - | TRBD2 | TRBV27 | CASRRGAYEQYF | TGTGCCAGCAGGCGGGGGGCCTACGAGCAGTACTTC
TRBJ2-7 | - | - | TRBV27 | CASSASPSGEQYF | TGTGCCAGCAGTGCCAGCCCTTCGGGCGAGCAGTACTTC
TRBJ2-7 | - | - | TRBV27 | CASSPYAGQNYEQYF | TGTGCCAGCAGTCCCTACGCGGGACAGAACTACGAGCAGTACTTC
TRBJ1-5 | - | TRBD1 | TRBV19 | CASRETGFQPQHF | TGTGCCAGTAGGGAGACAGGGTTTCAGCCCCAGCATTTT
TRBJ1-2 | few | - | TRBV15 | CATSPRVSRVNYGYTF | TGTGCCACCAGCCCCCGGGTATCTAGGGTTAACTATGGCTACACCTTC
TRBJ2-6 | - | TRBD2 | TRBV10-2 | CASTQTSGDSGANVLTF | TGCGCCAGCACTCAGACTAGCGGGGACTCTGGGGCCAACGTCCTGACTTTC
TRBJ2-2 | - | - | TRBV15 | CATSLGGKNTGELFF | TGTGCCACCTCCCTAGGGGGTAAGAACACCGGGGAGCTGTTTTTT
TRBJ2-7 | - | - | TRBV18 | CASSHDSSDIYEQYF | TGTGCCAGCTCTCACGACAGCTCCGACATCTACGAGCAGTACTTC